Listed below are T cell receptor beta chains from one sample, sequenced in a study of cytomegalovirus exposure and HLA in healthy donors. Sequenced by immunoSEQ multiplex PCR; TCRdb stores in-frame clones only, minus some. This sample carries approximately 200,000 clones, around 79% of them seen once, and the ten largest clones take over 1.5%. Sequences were obtained from PBMCs. The receptors originated from a girl under 18 in good health and CMV-seropositive. Both conserved end residues are part of each CDR3. The D gene is left open where the match is weak. Where a row states a size, it is once, few, many or the class of an expanded clone; other rows omit it.

clone size	D gene	V gene	J gene	CDR3 protein	CDR3 DNA
-	-	TRBV7-2	TRBJ1-1	CASSSRRRPTRAFF	TGTGCCAGCAGCTCCCGGCGGCGGCCTACGCGGGCTTTCTTT
-	TRBD2	TRBV9	TRBJ2-3	CASSVSGGHPTDTQYF	TGTGCCAGCAGCGTTAGCGGGGGCCACCCCACAGATACGCAGTATTTT
-	TRBD2	TRBV7-2	TRBJ2-3	CASSPYQRGSLTDTQYF	TGTGCCAGCAGCCCCTACCAGCGGGGGTCCCTCACAGATACGCAGTATTTT
-	TRBD1	TRBV7-2	TRBJ1-2	CASRNSQGAGGYTF	TGTGCCAGCAGGAATAGTCAGGGGGCGGGGGGCTACACCTTC
-	-	TRBV29-1	TRBJ2-7	CSVLGKGSSYEQYF	TGCAGCGTGCTCGGGAAGGGAAGCTCCTACGAGCAGTACTTC
once	-	TRBV5-4	TRBJ1-4	CASSLDREKLFF	TGTGCCAGCAGCTTGGACAGGGAAAAACTGTTTTTT
-	TRBD1	TRBV11-3	TRBJ1-2	CASSLGGSGGYGYTF	TGTGCCAGCAGCCTGGGAGGATCAGGGGGCTATGGCTACACCTTC
-	-	TRBV11-3	TRBJ2-7	CASSPRTGYEQYF	TGTGCCAGCAGCCCTCGGACTGGGTACGAGCAGTACTTC
-	-	TRBV13	TRBJ2-2	CASSRTKNTGELFF	TGTGCCAGCTCCCGGACAAAGAACACCGGGGAGCTGTTTTTT
-	-	TRBV12-2	TRBJ1-4	CASRFGGLGPETNEKLFF	TGTGCAAGTCGCTTCGGGGGGCTCGGCCCCGAGACTAATGAAAAACTGTTTTTT
-	-	TRBV15	TRBJ1-2	CATSRDPGDGYTF	TGTGCCACCAGCAGAGACCCGGGGGATGGCTACACCTTC
-	TRBD1	TRBV6-5	TRBJ1-2	CASSRTGENYGYTF	TGTGCCAGCAGCCGGACAGGGGAAAACTATGGCTACACCTTC
-	-	TRBV7-2	TRBJ2-6	CASSLVGSQASGANVLTF	TGTGCCAGCAGCTTAGTAGGGAGCCAGGCCTCTGGGGCCAACGTCCTGACTTTC
-	-	TRBV5-4	TRBJ2-7	CASSLADPSYEQYF	TGTGCCAGCAGCTTGGCAGATCCTTCCTACGAGCAGTACTTC
-	-	TRBV27	TRBJ1-5	CASRGGNQPQHF	TGTGCCAGCAGAGGGGGAAATCAGCCCCAGCATTTT
-	-	TRBV19	TRBJ1-4	CASSIPGNEKLFF	TGTGCCAGTAGTATTCCCGGGAATGAAAAACTGTTTTTT
-	TRBD1	TRBV4-3	TRBJ2-1	CASSQDQGTGGNQQFF	TGCGCCAGCAGCCAAGATCAAGGGACAGGGGGCAACCAGCAGTTCTTC
-	TRBD1	TRBV4-3	TRBJ2-7	CASSKQGGREEQYF	TGCGCCAGCAGCAAACAGGGGGGACGAGAAGAGCAGTACTTC
-	TRBD2	TRBV10-3	TRBJ2-7	CAISKTGTSGSYEQYF	TGTGCCATCAGTAAAACCGGGACTAGCGGCTCCTACGAGCAGTACTTC
-	TRBD2	TRBV6-4	TRBJ2-2	CASSEGAGGLTGELFF	TGTGCCAGCAGTGAAGGAGCGGGGGGACTCACCGGGGAGCTGTTTTTT
few	TRBD1	TRBV6-1	TRBJ2-7	CASSRGQGGSYEQYF	TGTGCCAGCAGTAGGGGACAGGGGGGGTCCTACGAGCAGTACTTC
-	TRBD1	TRBV5-8	TRBJ2-5	CASSGTGQETQYF	TGTGCCAGCAGTGGGACAGGCCAAGAGACCCAGTACTTC
-	-	TRBV4-3	TRBJ1-1	CASSQAGRYTEAFF	TGCGCCAGCAGCCAGGCAGGGAGGTACACTGAAGCTTTCTTT
-	-	TRBV27	TRBJ1-1	CASSPTGMNTEAFF	TGTGCCAGCAGCCCGACAGGCATGAACACTGAAGCTTTCTTT
few	-	TRBV9	TRBJ1-5	CASSVDWSDQPQHF	TGTGCCAGCAGCGTAGATTGGAGTGATCAGCCCCAGCATTTT
few	-	TRBV5-4	TRBJ1-1	CASSLSQGNTEAFF	TGTGCCAGCAGCCTTTCCCAGGGGAACACTGAAGCTTTCTTT
-	TRBD2	TRBV30	TRBJ2-3	CAWSLAGGLGDTQYF	TGTGCCTGGAGTTTGGCGGGGGGGCTAGGGGATACGCAGTATTTT
-	TRBD1	TRBV10-3	TRBJ1-2	CAIRRQGGYGYTF	TGTGCCATCAGACGACAGGGAGGCTATGGCTACACCTTC
-	-	TRBV19	TRBJ1-1	CASSITGTAEAFF	TGTGCCAGTAGTATAACAGGAACTGCCGAAGCTTTCTTT
-	TRBD1	TRBV19	TRBJ2-7	CASSIGGQGAVEQYF	TGTGCCAGTAGTATCGGGGGACAGGGGGCGGTCGAGCAGTACTTC
-	TRBD1	TRBV27	TRBJ2-7	CASGRQGAGSYEQYF	TGTGCCAGCGGCCGACAGGGGGCTGGTTCCTACGAGCAGTACTTC
-	TRBD2	TRBV7-8	TRBJ2-3	CASSSGGDTQYF	TGTGCCAGCAGCTCGGGAGGAGATACGCAGTATTTT
-	-	TRBV6-5	TRBJ2-7	CGAGQTYEQYF	TGTGGGGCCGGACAGACCTACGAGCAGTACTTC
-	TRBD1	TRBV7-9	TRBJ1-1	CASRHRGAYNTEAFF	TGTGCCAGCAGACACAGGGGGGCCTACAACACTGAAGCTTTCTTT
-	TRBD2	TRBV6-5	TRBJ2-3	CASTSNSGGKDTQYF	TGTGCCAGCACAAGCAATAGCGGGGGAAAAGATACGCAGTATTTT
-	-	TRBV19	TRBJ2-1	CASSIPSAAYNEQFF	TGTGCCAGTAGTATACCCTCAGCGGCCTACAATGAGCAGTTCTTC
-	TRBD1	TRBV7-8	TRBJ1-6	CASSPTGSSYNSPLHF	TGTGCCAGCAGCCCGACAGGGAGTTCCTATAATTCACCCCTCCACTTT